This T cell receptor (beta chain) derives from a study of CD8+CD57+ T cells in acquired aplastic anemia. Across the whole study: Sorted CD4+ and CD8+ cells yielded DNA averaging around 3 ug.

Patients selected for sequencing had displayed CD8+CD57+ cell expansion by flow cytometry. Each of the patients presented with severe acquired aplastic anemia. This clonotype was detected once. The antigen remains undetermined. Overall study findings and caveats: Simpson's diversity of CD8+ cells was not significantly different in patients compared with controls.

Profiling of TCR beta VDJ combinations and CDR3 sequences used genomic DNA as template. TCRdb reprocessed the reads with MiXCR, giving one entry per CDR3 protein. The table includes some 150,000 distinct CDR3 sequences, 71% detected once. CDR1 SGHAT and CDR2 FQNNGV come from the germline V gene. Trimming took off 1 base at V and 3 bases at J, with 7 bases between the two ends. This CDR3 region has 13 residues. The clonotype originates from a human donor with aplastic anemia. Source material: sorted CD4+, CD8+, or CD8+CD57+ T cells (not recorded which) from PBMCs. The V and J genes are TRBV11-2 and TRBJ2-7; D is ambiguous. CDR3 DNA: TGTGCCAGCAGCTTAGTAAACTTCTACGAGCAGTACTTC. Translation gives CASSLVNFYEQYF.